The 20 T cell receptor beta chains reported below all come from one sample, sequenced in a study of CD4+ T cells in melanoma. Generated by immunoSEQ multiplex PCR, the TCRdb table keeps only in-frame clones and is missing some. The profile shows about 21,000 clones, roughly four fifths of them singletons. Sequenced: cells from a culture (not recorded whether cultured in vitro). All receptors come from a human donor with melanoma.

V usage is TRBV28 and J usage is TRBJ2-3, with unresolved D. V gave up 6 bases and J gave up 5 bases, with 12 bases separating them. The CDR3 has 13 amino acids. The germline V gene has CDR1 MDHEN and CDR2 SYDVKM. This CDR3 reads CASRLADGDTQYF. The CDR3 DNA follows: TGTGCCAGCAGACTGGCGGACGGAGATACGCAGTATTTT.

The V gene is TRBV7-2, the J gene TRBJ2-3; D unresolved. V was trimmed by 2 bases and J by 6 bases, leaving 12 bases between them. The CDR3 sequence is 14 residues long. The V gene's germline CDR1 is SGHTA and CDR2 FQGNSA. CDR3 sequence reads: CASSLFPRPDTQYF. The CDR3 DNA is TGTGCCAGCAGCTTATTCCCCCGTCCGGATACGCAGTATTTT.

CDR3 coding DNA: TGTGCCAGTAGTATGATAGGAGCGGGGGCCGCGGGGGATACGCAGTATTTT. This codes for CASSMIGAGAAGDTQYF. The genes are TRBV19 and TRBJ2-3; 8 bases map to TRBD2. Germline CDR1 reads LNHDA; CDR2 reads SQIVND (reference sequence). V trimming: 3 bases; J trimming: 6 bases; junction bases outside the gene matches: 14. This CDR3 comprises 17 residues.

The chain is built from TRBV7-2 and TRBJ1-1; D gene uncertain. The CDR3 extends over 13 amino acids. Germline loops: CDR1 SGHTA, CDR2 FQGNSA. Trimming removed 1 base at V and 6 bases at J, with 9 bases between. The CDR3 sequence is CASSLGRPAEAFF. In DNA form, the CDR3 reads TGTGCCAGCAGCTTAGGTCGGCCGGCTGAAGCTTTCTTT. The full variable domain, with the rest looked up from reference TRBV7-2 and TRBJ1-1, is GAGVSQSPSNKVTEKGKDVELRCDPISGHTALYWYRQSLGQGLEFLIYFQGNSAPDKSGLPSDRFSAERTGGSVSTLTIQRTQQEDSAVYLCASSLGRPAEAFFGQGTRLTVV.

The chain has TRBV11-3 and TRBJ2-7; 7 nucleotides agree with TRBD2. Per the germline V gene, CDR1 is SGHNT and CDR2 is YENEEA. Trimming cost V 5 bases and J 6 bases; bases outside gene matches: 4. This CDR3 has 12 amino acids. The CDR3 is CASSAGLGEQYF. The CDR3 nucleotides read TGTGCCAGCAGCGCCGGACTAGGCGAGCAGTACTTC.

CDR3 nucleotides: TGTGCCAGCAGCTTGCAAGACTCCTATAATTCACCCCTCCACTTT. The encoded protein is CASSLQDSYNSPLHF. This sequence joins TRBV11-1 and TRBJ1-6; the D is unclear. The V end lost 3 bases, the J end lost 0 bases, and 6 bases lay between the germline ends. The V gene's germline CDR1 is SGHAT and CDR2 FQDESV (reference sequence). The CDR3 totals 15 residues.

CDR3 DNA: TGTGCCAGCTCTCGGCAGGGGTGGAACACTGAAGCTTTCTTT. This gives the protein CASSRQGWNTEAFF. V and J are TRBV25-1 and TRBJ1-1; possible D gene TRBD1, 6 bases. The CDR3 has 14 amino acids. Trimming removed 8 bases at V and 1 base at J, with 14 bases between. Per germline, CDR1 MGHDK and CDR2 SYGVNS.

The chain couples TRBV19 to TRBJ1-2, with a possible D match to TRBD1 (5 bases). The CDR3 contains 13 residues. Germline CDR1 is LNHDA and CDR2 is SQIVND (reference sequence). Trimming removed 8 bases at V and 1 base at J, with 11 bases between. The CDR3 coding sequence is TGTGCCAGTGATACAGGAAATAACTATGGCTACACCTTC. Residues: CASDTGNNYGYTF.

The CDR3: CAWGGQANSPLHF. In DNA, the CDR3 is TGTGCCTGGGGGGGACAGGCCAATTCACCCCTCCACTTT. This sequence joins TRBV30 and TRBJ1-6; the match to TRBD1 covers 8 bases. The CDR3 sequence is 13 residues long. The germline gives CDR1 GTSNPN, CDR2 SVGIG (reference sequence). Germline trimming cut 5 bases from V and 7 bases from J; bases unmatched to any gene: 4. The entire variable domain, with the rest obtained from reference TRBV30 and TRBJ1-6, is as follows: SQTIHQWPATLVQPVGSPLSLECTVEGTSNPNLYWYRQAAGRGLQLLFYSVGIGQISSEVPQNLSASRPQDRQFILSSKKLLLSDSGFYLCAWGGQANSPLHFGNGTRLTVT.

V is TRBV11-3 and J is TRBJ2-3; the D is unclear. Trimming shortened V by 5 bases and J by 6 bases, and 12 bases separated the two germline ends. Germline CDR1 reads SGHNT; CDR2 reads YENEEA. The CDR3 consists of 13 residues. CDR3 coding DNA: TGTGCCAGCAGCCCGCCCGGCGCCGATACGCAGTATTTT. Its translation is CASSPPGADTQYF.

The CDR3 bases are TGCGCCAGCAGCTTCGGGGTAAATCAGCCCCAGCATTTT. Translation gives CASSFGVNQPQHF. The V gene is TRBV5-1, the J gene TRBJ1-5; no firm D call. The CDR3 spans 13 residues. The germline V gene encodes CDR1 SGHRS and CDR2 YFSETQ. V was trimmed by 2 bases and J by 4 bases, leaving 7 bases between them. The whole variable domain, filled in from reference TRBV5-1 and TRBJ1-5, reads KAGVTQTPRYLIKTRGQQVTLSCSPISGHRSVSWYQQTPGQGLQFLFEYFSETQRNKGNFPGRFSGRQFSNSRSEMNVSTLELGDSALYLCASSFGVNQPQHFGDGTRLSIL.

There are a few counts of this clone. The chain uses TRBV2 and TRBJ2-1; D ambiguous. V was trimmed by 6 bases and J by 0 bases, leaving 12 bases between them. Per germline, CDR1 SNHLY and CDR2 FYNNEI. The CDR3 has 15 amino acids. Here the CDR3 reads CASSPRADSYNEQFF. The CDR3 coding sequence is TGTGCCAGCAGCCCTCGGGCTGACTCCTACAATGAGCAGTTCTTC.

The V and J genes are TRBV7-9 and TRBJ1-2; D is unclear. The CDR3 totals 11 residues. The V and J ends lost 5 bases and 5 bases respectively, with 6 bases between them. Germline CDR1 SEHNR, CDR2 FQNEAQ (reference sequence). The chain's CDR3 is CASSVQYGYTF. DNA of the CDR3: TGTGCCAGCAGCGTTCAATATGGCTACACCTTC.

The V gene is TRBV2, the J gene TRBJ1-4; 7 nucleotides align to TRBD1. This CDR3 region has 15 residues. Germline V gives CDR1 SNHLY, CDR2 FYNNEI. V trimming: 7 bases; J trimming: 8 bases; junction bases outside the gene matches: 13. The CDR3 spells CASKGTTGSGEKLFF. CDR3 in DNA: TGTGCCAGCAAGGGAACGACAGGGTCTGGGGAAAAACTGTTTTTT.

V and J are TRBV2 and TRBJ2-1, with 7 bases aligning to TRBD1. Germline V CDR1 and CDR2: SNHLY, FYNNEI. Unmatched junction bases numbered 6, after V lost 7 bases and J lost 0 bases. The CDR3 loop spans 15 amino acids. The CDR3 loop reads CASKEGANSYNEQFF. As DNA, the CDR3 is TGTGCCAGCAAAGAGGGGGCCAACTCCTACAATGAGCAGTTCTTC.

The chain carries TRBV11-2 and TRBJ2-2; 8 bases agree with TRBD2. This CDR3 contains 18 residues. V dropped 1 base and J dropped 6; count of bases not matched to a gene: 13. Germline V gene sequence: CDR1 SGHAT, CDR2 FQNNGV. DNA of the CDR3: TGTGCCAGCAGCTTAGGTTTGGCACTAGCGGCAATGTCCGGGGAGCTGTTTTTT. Translated: CASSLGLALAAMSGELFF.

The V gene is TRBV5-3, the J gene TRBJ2-5; TRBD2 matches 9 bases. TRBV5-3 is marked as an open reading frame, function uncertain. This CDR3 contains 14 residues. V lost 2 bases, J lost 4 bases, and 3 bases stayed unmatched. CDR3 region: CARSFGGGGETQYF. The CDR3 DNA sequence: TGTGCCAGAAGCTTCGGCGGGGGGGGAGAGACCCAGTACTTC.

This chain links TRBV5-1 with TRBJ1-6; no clear D gene. Between the trimmed V and J ends, which lost 4 bases and 7 bases, there was a span of 12 bases. The CDR3 is 14 residues long. Germline V gives CDR1 SGHRS, CDR2 YFSETQ. CDR3 region: CASSQDGQNSPLHF. In DNA, the CDR3 is TGCGCCAGCAGCCAGGACGGCCAGAATTCACCCCTCCACTTT.

The rearrangement links TRBV5-1 to TRBJ1-5, with TRBD1 matching 7 bases. V lost 0 bases to trimming and J lost 6 bases; unmatched junction nucleotides: 9. CDR1 and CDR2 from the germline V gene are SGHRS and YFSETQ. The CDR3 is made up of 16 amino acids. CDR3 sequence: CASSLAEDRHRQPQHF. The CDR3 bases are TGCGCCAGCAGCTTGGCGGAGGACAGGCACCGTCAGCCCCAGCATTTT.

This clone is labeled as medium-sized. The chain joins TRBV7-9 to TRBJ1-6; 10 nucleotides line up with TRBD1. Germline V CDR1 and CDR2: SEHNR, FQNEAQ (reference sequence). The V and J ends lost 4 bases and 3 bases, in that order; junction bases with no gene match: 3. This CDR3 region has 16 residues. CDR3 region: CASSSGQGFYNSPLHF. The CDR3 bases are TGTGCCAGCAGCTCGGGACAGGGGTTCTATAATTCACCCCTCCACTTT.